The next 13 T cell receptor beta chains were all read from a single sample in a study of T cell responses to AZD1222 COVID-19 vaccine. The method was immunoSEQ multiplex PCR; TCRdb's version includes in-frame clones alone and lacks a portion of them. Among about 96,000 clones, 90% were seen once, and the ten largest hold about 28%. The sample here was peripheral blood, taken on day 0 of AZD1222 vaccination. The receptor source for this set is an adult in good health.

The V and J genes are TRBV7-2 and TRBJ2-3; the match to TRBD2 covers 9 bases. Trimming at V came to 0 bases and at J to 3 bases, leaving 7 bases not matched to a gene. Germline-derived CDR1 and CDR2 are SGHTA and FQGNSA. CDR3 length: 17 residues. The CDR3 loop reads CASSLAGSGSGTDTQYF. As DNA, the CDR3 is TGTGCCAGCAGCTTAGCGGGTAGCGGGAGCGGAACAGATACGCAGTATTTT.

CDR3 in amino acids: CAIQSMPEKLFF. The CDR3 nucleotides are TGTGCCATCCAGTCTATGCCTGAAAAACTGTTTTTT. The chain is built from TRBV28 and TRBJ1-4; D not certain. The CDR3 runs 12 residues. The germline V and J ends were trimmed by 10 bases and 7 bases, with 13 bases remaining between them. Per germline, CDR1 MDHEN and CDR2 SYDVKM.

The genes are TRBV19 and TRBJ1-1; 8 bases match TRBD1. Trimming at V came to 4 bases and at J to 6 bases, leaving 7 bases not matched to a gene. The CDR3 loop spans 14 amino acids. Germline lookup yields CDR1 LNHDA and CDR2 SQIVND (reference sequence). The CDR3 loop is CASSSATGVSEAFF. In DNA form, the CDR3 reads TGTGCCAGTAGTAGCGCGACAGGGGTCTCTGAAGCTTTCTTT.

The genes are TRBV19 and TRBJ2-1; no reliable D call. This CDR3 spans 14 amino acids. Germline CDR1 and CDR2: LNHDA and SQIVND (reference sequence). V lost 4 bases, J lost 8 bases, and 15 bases lay in between. DNA for the CDR3: TGTGCCAGTAGTACACAGACCCCAGGCTATGAGCAGTTCTTC. It specifies CASSTQTPGYEQFF.

V gene TRBV12-3 or TRBV12-4 combines with J gene TRBJ2-5; D is uncertain. Trimming took off 3 bases at V and 5 bases at J, with 10 bases between the two ends. The CDR3 is 13 residues long. DNA for the CDR3: TGTGCCAGCAGTTTGACCTTCGCGGAGACCCAGTACTTC. This sequence encodes CASSLTFAETQYF.

This chain links TRBV27 with TRBJ2-3; TRBD2 matches 9 bases. Trimming took 6 bases from V and 3 from J; bases not matched to a gene: 4. The germline V gene encodes CDR1 MNHEY and CDR2 SMNVEV (reference sequence). This CDR3 region has 14 residues. CDR3: CASRLAGVTDTQYF. DNA for the CDR3: TGTGCCAGCAGGTTAGCGGGAGTGACAGATACGCAGTATTTT.

The gene calls are TRBV5-1 and TRBJ2-7; 10 positions agree with TRBD2. CDR1 is SGHRS and CDR2 is YFSETQ in the germline V gene. The CDR3 runs 15 residues. V was clipped by 1 base and J by 5 bases; unmatched bases: 6. The CDR3 nucleotides read TGCGCCAGCAGCTTGACGGCTAGCGGGGGCGACGAGCAGTACTTC. This codes for CASSLTASGGDEQYF.

CDR3 nucleotide sequence: TGTGCCAGCAGCCGTGACAGCGTTAACACCGGGGAGCTGTTTTTT. Amino acid sequence: CASSRDSVNTGELFF. The V gene is TRBV7-2, the J gene TRBJ2-2, with a possible D match to TRBD1 (5 bases). This CDR3 contains 15 residues. Between the trimmed V and J ends, which lost 5 bases and 2 bases, there was a span of 12 bases. Germline CDR1 reads SGHTA; CDR2 reads FQGNSA.

The chain combines TRBV18 with TRBJ2-7; possible D gene TRBD2, 6 bases. This CDR3 has 18 amino acids. Germline CDR1 KGHSH, CDR2 LQKENI. The V gene lost 0 bases and the J gene lost 4 bases, with 22 bases spanning the gap. As DNA, the CDR3 is TGTGCCAGCTCACCACCGCGCAGGGTTAGTAGCGGATCTTACGAGCAGTACTTC. Encoded protein: CASSPPRRVSSGSYEQYF.

The CDR3 bases are TGTGCCAGCAGTGAAACAGGGCCCCCGGACACTGAAGCTTTCTTT. This translates into CASSETGPPDTEAFF. The chain uses TRBV25-1 and TRBJ1-1, with D tentatively TRBD1 (6 bases). V was clipped by 2 bases and J by 3 bases, with 13 bases between them. The CDR3 runs 15 residues. Germline loops: CDR1 MGHDK, CDR2 SYGVNS.

J is TRBJ2-2 and V is TRBV29-1; D remains unclear. The CDR3 is 12 amino acids. CDR1 SQVTM and CDR2 ANQGSEA come from the germline V gene. Deletions cut 7 bases from V and 2 bases from J, with 8 bases between. In nucleotides, the CDR3 is TGCAGCGCGGACCGAAACACCGGGGAGCTGTTTTTT. It specifies CSADRNTGELFF.

The V call is TRBV28, the J call TRBJ2-7; 9 bases match TRBD1. The CDR3 length is 16 residues. Germline trimming cut 7 bases from V and 0 bases from J; bases unmatched to any gene: 10. Germline assignment: CDR1 MDHEN and CDR2 SYDVKM. The CDR3 region is CASTVGGTGSSYEQYF. CDR3 DNA: TGTGCCAGCACCGTAGGAGGGACAGGGAGCTCCTACGAGCAGTACTTC.

The chain has TRBV4-3 and TRBJ2-7; 13 bases match TRBD2. Trimming cost V 1 base and J 6 bases; bases outside gene matches: 12. From germline, CDR1 is LGHNA and CDR2 YSLEER. The CDR3 is made up of 18 amino acids. The DNA for the CDR3 is TGCGCCAGCAGCCAAGTCTCACTAGCGGGAGGGCCCGTTATCGAGCAGTACTTC. It translates to CASSQVSLAGGPVIEQYF.